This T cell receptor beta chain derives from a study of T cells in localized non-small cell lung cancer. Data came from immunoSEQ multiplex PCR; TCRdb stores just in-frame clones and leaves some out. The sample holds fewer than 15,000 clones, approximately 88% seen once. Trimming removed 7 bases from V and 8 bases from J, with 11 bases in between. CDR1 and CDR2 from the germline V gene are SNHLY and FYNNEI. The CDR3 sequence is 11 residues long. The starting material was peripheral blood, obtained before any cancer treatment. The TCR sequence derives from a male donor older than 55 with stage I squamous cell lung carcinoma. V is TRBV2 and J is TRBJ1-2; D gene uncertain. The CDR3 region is CASNMAGGYTF. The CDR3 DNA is TGTGCCAGCAACATGGCCGGGGGCTACACCTTC.